These 26 T cell receptor beta chains were sequenced from one sample in a study of T cell responses to AZD1222 COVID-19 vaccine. This table comes from immunoSEQ multiplex PCR, and its TCRdb copy is limited to in-frame clones, with some not included. Of about 140,000 clones in the sample, over 85% were seen once. This sample comprised peripheral blood, obtained on day 0 of AZD1222 vaccination. The receptors originated from an adult in good health.

V gene TRBV28 combines with J gene TRBJ2-5, with D possibly TRBD2 on 6 matching bases. CDR1 is MDHEN, CDR2 SYDVKM, per germline. Trimming cost V 6 bases and J 5 bases, with 19 bases left between them. The length of the CDR3 is 15 residues. The CDR3, as DNA: TGTGCCAGCAGCCGGACCTTCTCGGCGGGGGAGACCCAGTACTTC. It codes for CASSRTFSAGETQYF.

This clone was detected only once. The genes are TRBV5-1 and TRBJ1-1; D ambiguous. Germline-derived CDR1 and CDR2 are SGHRS and YFSETQ. CDR3 length: 11 amino acids. Between the trimmed V and J ends, which lost 6 bases and 8 bases, there was a span of 11 bases. CDR3 DNA sequence: TGCGCCAGCAAAGGCCAGGAGGAAGCTTTCTTT. Translated: CASKGQEEAFF.

The chain combines TRBV5-4 with TRBJ2-1, with D possibly called TRBD1 or TRBD2 (5 bases each). The CDR3 extends over 13 amino acids. V shed 4 bases and J shed 3 bases, with 8 bases lying between them. The germline V gene encodes CDR1 SGHNT and CDR2 YYREEE (reference sequence). For the CDR3, the DNA is TGTGCCAGCAGCCGGGACGGCTACAATGAGCAGTTCTTC. Its protein is CASSRDGYNEQFF.

J is TRBJ2-7 and V is TRBV30; 8 bases map to TRBD1. The CDR3 has 14 residues. V gave up 2 bases and J gave up 3 bases; unmatched junction bases: 6. Germline CDR1 GTSNPN, CDR2 SVGIG (reference sequence). The CDR3 nucleotides are TGTGCCTGGAGTCGTGGGACAGGAAGCTACGAGCAGTACTTC. Translating gives CAWSRGTGSYEQYF.

This chain joins TRBV18 and TRBJ2-6, with 10 bases lining up with TRBD2. The CDR3 extends over 17 amino acids. The trim removed 6 bases at V and 0 bases at J, leaving 5 bases unmatched. CDR1 KGHSH and CDR2 LQKENI come from the germline V gene. CDR3 loop: CASSGLAASSGANVLTF. The DNA for the CDR3 is TGTGCCAGCTCCGGACTAGCGGCCAGCTCTGGGGCCAACGTCCTGACTTTC.

The chain carries TRBV6-5 and TRBJ1-6, with D hard to call. This CDR3 is 14 amino acids long. Trimming removed 7 bases at V and 4 bases at J, with 11 bases between. Germline values: CDR1 MNHEY, CDR2 SVGAGI. CDR3 sequence reads: CASMEGGYNSPLHF. The CDR3 DNA sequence: TGTGCCAGCATGGAGGGAGGATATAATTCACCCCTCCACTTT.

This rearrangement joins TRBV6-5 to TRBJ1-2; D is possibly TRBD1 (5 bases). The V gene's germline CDR1 is MNHEY and CDR2 SVGAGI. Trimming took off 5 bases at V and 6 bases at J, with 19 bases between the two ends. The CDR3 runs 15 residues. The CDR3 region has the DNA TGTGCCAGCAGTAATCGCCCGTTTGGGGGAGATGGCTACACCTTC. Translation gives CASSNRPFGGDGYTF.

The chain recombines TRBV10-2 with TRBJ1-1, with 8 bases aligning to TRBD1. Trimming at V came to 8 bases and at J to 4 bases, leaving 21 bases not matched to a gene. The CDR3 extends over 18 amino acids. Germline V gene sequence: CDR1 WSHSY, CDR2 SAAADI. CDR3 protein: CASHTILRDRRGGTEAFF. CDR3 nucleotides: TGCGCCAGCCATACAATCCTCCGGGACAGGCGGGGGGGCACTGAAGCTTTCTTT.

This clone was seen once. The chain employs TRBV30 and TRBJ2-7; D not resolved. This CDR3 has 12 amino acids. V lost 4 bases, J lost 0 bases, and 7 bases lay in between. The germline V gene encodes CDR1 GTSNPN and CDR2 SVGIG (reference sequence). In nucleotides, the CDR3 is TGTGCCTGGATCACAAACTCCTACGAGCAGTACTTC. Translation: CAWITNSYEQYF.

V usage is TRBV15 and J usage is TRBJ2-1, with a tentative D call TRBD2 (5 bases). This CDR3 contains 13 residues. V was pared by 5 bases and J by 4 bases, with 9 bases between. The V gene's germline CDR1 is LNHNV and CDR2 YYDKDF (reference sequence). The CDR3: CATSLARYNEQFF. The CDR3 DNA is TGTGCCACCAGCCTAGCTCGATACAATGAGCAGTTCTTC.

This clone has a single count. The V gene is TRBV6-5, the J gene TRBJ1-1, with D possibly being TRBD1 (6 bases). CDR3 length equals 15 residues. V lost 4 bases, J lost 5 bases, and 17 bases lay in between. Germline lookup yields CDR1 MNHEY and CDR2 SVGAGI. The DNA of the CDR3 is TGTGCCAGCAGTTTTTCGACGGGGGGCTGGACTGAAGCTTTCTTT. It is translated as CASSFSTGGWTEAFF.

The chain has TRBV2 and TRBJ2-3; 8 nucleotides match TRBD1. Per the germline V gene, CDR1 is SNHLY and CDR2 is FYNNEI. V shed 7 bases, J shed 2 bases, and the junction held 14 bases outside the gene matches. The CDR3 contains 17 residues. CDR3 sequence: CASKRSAAGGLTDTQYF. CDR3 in DNA: TGTGCCAGCAAACGATCGGCGGCAGGGGGCCTCACAGATACGCAGTATTTT.

V and J are TRBV29-1 and TRBJ1-2; D may be TRBD1 (6 bases). With 4 bases removed from V and 1 base from J, the gap between germline ends came to 13 bases. This CDR3 spans 14 amino acids. Germline V gene lookup returns CDR1 SQVTM and CDR2 ANQGSEA. CDR3 bases: TGCAGCGTTGGACGGACAGCCTTTAACTATGGCTACACCTTC. It specifies CSVGRTAFNYGYTF.

DNA of the CDR3: TGTGCCAGCAGCCAAGATAGTGGCGCGGGGGACATTCAGTACTTC. It is translated as CASSQDSGAGDIQYF. This sequence joins TRBV3-1 (or the pseudogene TRBV3-2) and TRBJ2-4, with TRBD2 identical over 7 bases. Trimming removed 0 bases from V and 8 bases from J; junction bases left unmatched: 7. Germline V gene data show CDR1 as LGHDT and CDR2 as YNNKEL (reference sequence). CDR3 length equals 15 residues.

V is TRBV7-2 and J is TRBJ2-1, with D unclear. CDR1 SGHTA and CDR2 FQGNSA come from the germline V gene. The CDR3 has 17 amino acids. V lost 3 bases and J 7 bases, leaving 22 bases between the germline ends. The CDR3 nucleotides read TGTGCCAGCAGCTTCCAGACCACAGTAGTGCCTGAAAATGAGCAGTTCTTC. It encodes CASSFQTTVVPENEQFF. The entire variable domain, with the rest obtained from reference TRBV7-2 and TRBJ2-1, is as follows: GAGVSQSPSNKVTEKGKDVELRCDPISGHTALYWYRQSLGQGLEFLIYFQGNSAPDKSGLPSDRFSAERTGGSVSTLTIQRTQQEDSAVYLCASSFQTTVVPENEQFFGPGTRLTVL.

In this sample, this clone turned up a few times. J is TRBJ2-1 and V is TRBV6-2 or TRBV6-3, with a weak D call TRBD1 (5 bases). Germline values: CDR1 MNHEY, CDR2 SVGEGT. The CDR3 is 18 residues long. Trimming cost V 6 bases and J 4 bases, with 25 bases left between them. CDR3 loop: CASSPDGLGREKYNEQFF. CDR3 bases: TGTGCCAGCAGCCCTGATGGTCTGGGCAGGGAAAAATACAATGAGCAGTTCTTC.

J is TRBJ2-7 and V is TRBV20-1; D is possibly TRBD1 (5 bases). CDR3 length equals 13 residues. Trimming left V 3 bases short and J 3 bases short, with 12 bases between. The V gene's germline CDR1 is DFQATT and CDR2 SNEGSKA (reference sequence). The CDR3 DNA sequence: TGCAGTGCTAGTTCAGGGATCTACTACGAGCAGTACTTC. Its protein product is CSASSGIYYEQYF.

This clone was picked up a small number of times. This chain uses TRBV14 with TRBJ1-2, with D tentatively TRBD1 (5 bases). The CDR3 has 16 residues. Deletions cut 0 bases from V and 5 bases from J, with 16 bases between. From germline, CDR1 is SGHDN and CDR2 FVKESK. CDR3 loop: CASSQDEATGVYGYTF. The CDR3 DNA sequence: TGTGCCAGCAGCCAAGATGAAGCTACGGGGGTTTATGGCTACACCTTC.

The rearrangement links TRBV27 to TRBJ2-7, with 8 bases lining up with TRBD1. The CDR3 is 14 amino acids. Per germline, CDR1 MNHEY and CDR2 SMNVEV (reference sequence). The trim removed 4 bases at V and 0 bases at J, leaving 2 bases unmatched. The DNA for the CDR3 is TGTGCCAGCAGTTCACAGGGGGTCTCCTACGAGCAGTACTTC. Protein: CASSSQGVSYEQYF.

The rearrangement joins TRBV5-4 to TRBJ2-7, with TRBD1 matching 7 bases. There are 14 residues in the CDR3. V trimming: 7 bases; J trimming: 2 bases; junction bases outside the gene matches: 9. CDR1 is SGHNT, CDR2 YYREEE, per germline (reference sequence). CDR3 sequence (DNA): TGTGCCAGCCACGTCACAGGGGATCCCTACGAGCAGTACTTC. This sequence encodes CASHVTGDPYEQYF.

A single count supports this clone. The chain links TRBV5-5 to TRBJ1-4; 8 bases are a match to TRBD1. CDR3 length equals 15 residues. Trimming cost V 9 bases and J 8 bases; bases outside gene matches: 15. Germline loops: CDR1 SGHKS, CDR2 YYEKEE (reference sequence). The CDR3 reads CATFDRGEGREKLFF. The CDR3 nucleotides are TGTGCCACCTTCGACAGGGGCGAAGGGAGGGAAAAACTGTTTTTT.

The rearrangement joins TRBV5-1 to TRBJ2-1; 9 nucleotides agree with TRBD2. Trimming at V came to 4 bases and at J to 6 bases, leaving 14 bases not matched to a gene. Germline V gives CDR1 SGHRS, CDR2 YFSETQ. This CDR3 region has 17 residues. The CDR3 loop reads CASSQGTSFKLGNEQFF. CDR3 nucleotides: TGCGCCAGCAGCCAGGGGACTAGCTTTAAACTAGGCAATGAGCAGTTCTTC.

The chain is built from TRBV3-1 (or the pseudogene TRBV3-2) and TRBJ2-2; possible D gene TRBD1, 5 bases. The germline gives CDR1 LGHDT, CDR2 YNNKEL (reference sequence). V was trimmed by 11 bases and J by 4 bases, leaving 8 bases between them. The CDR3 contains 11 residues. CDR3 amino acids: CASQGTGELFF. The CDR3 bases are TGTGCCTCCCAGGGCACCGGGGAGCTGTTTTTT.

The CDR3 protein is CASSRRGSGANVLTF. The CDR3 DNA reads as TGCGCCAGCAGCCGTAGGGGCTCTGGGGCCAACGTCCTGACTTTC. This chain uses TRBV5-1 with TRBJ2-6, with a possible D match to TRBD1 (5 bases). Per germline, CDR1 SGHRS and CDR2 YFSETQ. This CDR3 is 15 amino acids long. Trimming took 4 bases from V and 0 from J, leaving 8 bases between them.

The rearrangement joins TRBV5-8 to TRBJ1-1; tentatively, D is TRBD1 (5 bases). The germline V gene has CDR1 SGHTS and CDR2 YDEGEE. The germline V and J ends were trimmed by 2 bases and 4 bases, with 12 bases remaining between them. The CDR3 has 14 amino acids. The chain's CDR3 is CASSLRGGGTEAFF. The CDR3 DNA reads TGTGCCAGCAGCTTACGGGGCGGGGGCACTGAAGCTTTCTTT.

The chain has TRBV7-2 and TRBJ2-1; D is perhaps TRBD2 (5 bases). From germline, CDR1 is SGHTA and CDR2 FQGNSA. V was trimmed by 6 bases and J by 4 bases, leaving 13 bases between them. The length of the CDR3 is 14 residues. CDR3 DNA: TGTGCCAGCAGTACCCCGACTATATACAATGAGCAGTTCTTC. Its translation is CASSTPTIYNEQFF. The variable domain in full, completed from reference TRBV7-2 and TRBJ2-1, reads GAGVSQSPSNKVTEKGKDVELRCDPISGHTALYWYRQSLGQGLEFLIYFQGNSAPDKSGLPSDRFSAERTGGSVSTLTIQRTQQEDSAVYLCASSTPTIYNEQFFGPGTRLTVL.